Shown below are 32 T cell receptor beta chains from a single sample sequenced in a study of CD8+CD57+ T cells in acquired aplastic anemia. TCR beta VDJ combinations and CDR3 sequences were profiled from genomic DNA. One entry per CDR3 protein, called by TCRdb with MiXCR from the reads. The table lists around 190,000 distinct CDR3 sequences, roughly half of them singletons, with more than 15% in the top ten. Sequenced sample: sorted CD4+, CD8+, or CD8+CD57+ T cells (not recorded which) from PBMCs. These receptors were obtained from a human donor in good health, serving as a control.

The rearrangement links TRBV20-1 to TRBJ2-1; weak D call: TRBD1 (5 bases). The CDR3 has 14 residues. The germline V gene has CDR1 DFQATT and CDR2 SNEGSKA (reference sequence). Trimming shortened V by 5 bases and J by 5 bases, and 16 bases separated the two germline ends. Here the CDR3 reads CSAHSAQGDNEQFF. The CDR3 bases are TGCAGTGCTCACAGTGCTCAGGGCGACAATGAGCAGTTCTTC.

Remarks on this clonotype: A single base separates this from a much larger clone, so it may be a read error. This is likely a read error, given that the CDR3 carries no conserved phenylalanine or tryptophan at its end. The V and J genes are TRBV12-3 or TRBV12-4 and TRBJ2-2; D remains unclear. This CDR3 is 18 amino acids long. The V gene lost 8 bases and the J gene lost 1 base, with 23 bases spanning the gap. Here the CDR3 DNA reads TGTGCCAGCCAAAAGGATATCCCCCTTACAGAGAACACCGGGGAGCTGTTTTCT. Translating it yields CASQKDIPLTENTGELFS.

The table lists this clonotype with many counts. A read error may explain this, as a much larger clone is one base away. The conserved closing phenylalanine or tryptophan is absent in this CDR3, likely reflecting a read error. The CDR3 DNA reads as TGTGCTAGCAGCATCACCCCGGCCGAGACCCAGTACCTC. Translation: CASSITPAETQYL. V gene TRBV7-7 combines with J gene TRBJ2-5; D not resolved. Germline assignment: CDR1 SSHAT and CDR2 FNYEAQ (reference sequence). The CDR3 runs to 13 residues.

The rearrangement links TRBV28 to TRBJ2-5; tentative D call: TRBD1 (6 bases). Trimming shortened V by 6 bases and J by 7 bases, and 15 bases separated the two germline ends. This CDR3 is built from 13 residues. Looked up from germline, CDR1 is MDHEN and CDR2 is SYDVKM. In DNA form, the CDR3 reads TGTGCCAGCAGAGTATCAGGGGTAGGGACCCAGTACTTC. It codes for CASRVSGVGTQYF. Filled out from reference TRBV28 and TRBJ2-5, the complete variable domain reads DVKVTQSSRYLVKRTGEKVFLECVQDMDHENMFWYRQDPGLGLRLIYFSYDVKMKEKGDIPEGYSVSREKKERFSLILESASTNQTSMYLCASRVSGVGTQYFGPGTRLLVL.

This chain uses TRBV10-3 with TRBJ2-7; 9 positions match TRBD1. CDR1 ENHRY and CDR2 SYGVKD come from the germline V gene. This CDR3 contains 18 residues. J lost 2 bases, V lost 2 bases, and 13 bases had no gene match. DNA for the CDR3: TGTGCCATCAGTGAGACTAGCAGTGGGGACAGGGTCGCCTACGAGCAGTACTTC. Translated, it gives CAISETSSGDRVAYEQYF.

The rearrangement joins TRBV7-2 to TRBJ2-5, with 7 bases lining up with TRBD2. There are 14 residues in the CDR3. Germline V CDR1 and CDR2: SGHTA, FQGNSA. Trimming took 5 bases from V and 5 from J; bases not matched to a gene: 8. CDR3 nucleotide sequence: TGTGCCAGCAGCCCGGTCGGGGGAGGGGAGACCCAGTACTTC. The encoded protein is CASSPVGGGETQYF. The whole variable domain, filled in from reference TRBV7-2 and TRBJ2-5, reads GAGVSQSPSNKVTEKGKDVELRCDPISGHTALYWYRQSLGQGLEFLIYFQGNSAPDKSGLPSDRFSAERTGGSVSTLTIQRTQQEDSAVYLCASSPVGGGETQYFGPGTRLLVL.

Many counts were recorded for this clonotype. V is TRBV6-1 and J is TRBJ1-5, with a possible D match to TRBD1 (5 bases). This CDR3 has 15 amino acids. Trimming removed 5 bases at V and 1 base at J, with 12 bases between. CDR1 MNHNS and CDR2 SASEGT come from the germline V gene. The chain's CDR3 is CASSWGQYSNQPQHF. CDR3 sequence (DNA): TGTGCCAGCAGTTGGGGCCAGTACAGCAATCAGCCCCAGCATTTT.

This chain connects TRBV15 to TRBJ1-6; tentative D call: TRBD1 (5 bases). Trimming pared 3 bases from V and 5 bases from J, leaving 11 bases between. Germline CDR1 reads LNHNV; CDR2 reads YYDKDF (reference sequence). CDR3 length: 15 residues. The CDR3 sequence is CATSRARGHNSPLHF. The CDR3 nucleotides are TGTGCCACCAGCAGGGCACGGGGCCATAATTCACCCCTCCACTTT. The full variable domain, in which reference TRBV15 and TRBJ1-6 provide the parts outside the CDR3, is DAMVIQNPRYQVTQFGKPVTLSCSQTLNHNVMYWYQQKSSQAPKLLFHYYDKDFNNEADTPDNFQSRRPNTSFCFLDIRSPGLGDTAMYLCATSRARGHNSPLHFGNGTRLTVT.

This clonotype has ten or more counts. V usage is TRBV24-1 and J usage is TRBJ2-2; no clear D. With 6 bases removed from V and 5 bases from J, the gap between germline ends came to 12 bases. In germline, CDR1 is KGHDR, CDR2 SFDVKD. This CDR3 has 14 residues. The DNA of the CDR3 is TGTGCCACCAGTCCATGGGGAAATACCGGGGAGCTGTTTTTT. Encoded protein: CATSPWGNTGELFF.

The chain recombines TRBV27 with TRBJ1-5; D perhaps matches TRBD1 (6 bases). Between the trimmed V and J ends, which lost 6 bases and 3 bases, there was a span of 15 bases. Per germline, CDR1 MNHEY and CDR2 SMNVEV (reference sequence). The CDR3 is 15 residues long. This chain's CDR3 is CASSRPDRSNQPQHF. The CDR3 nucleotides read TGTGCCAGCAGCCGACCCGACAGGTCCAATCAGCCCCAGCATTTT.

This clonotype was counted a few times. The rearrangement links TRBV25-1 to TRBJ2-3, with a weak D call TRBD2 (6 bases). CDR3 size: 14 residues. The V and J ends lost 1 base and 2 bases respectively, with 7 bases between them. The V gene's germline CDR1 is MGHDK and CDR2 SYGVNS. The CDR3 protein is CASSESDYTDTQYF. The CDR3, as DNA: TGTGCCAGCAGTGAATCGGACTACACAGATACGCAGTATTTT.

The sample holds a few counts of this clonotype. This may stem from a read error, because a much larger clone lies one nucleotide away. The chain employs TRBV15 and TRBJ2-1; the match to TRBD2 covers 11 bases. In germline, CDR1 is LNHNV, CDR2 YYDKDF (reference sequence). The CDR3 sequence is 21 residues long. CDR3 nucleotide sequence: TGTGCCACCAGCAGAGATCCAGGAACTAGCGGGGGCTTCGCTACCTACAATGAGCAGCTCTTC. It encodes CATSRDPGTSGGFATYNEQLF.

J is TRBJ2-5 and V is TRBV20-1, with 8 bases identical to TRBD1. CDR1 and CDR2 from the germline V gene are DFQATT and SNEGSKA (reference sequence). The CDR3 loop spans 13 amino acids. Trimming removed 6 bases from V and 5 bases from J; junction bases left unmatched: 8. The CDR3 region has the DNA TGCAGTGCCACGACAGGGGCGCGGGAGACCCAGTACTTC. Protein sequence: CSATTGARETQYF.

The V and J genes are TRBV7-7 and TRBJ2-5; 7 positions agree with TRBD2. Germline loops: CDR1 SSHAT, CDR2 FNYEAQ (reference sequence). J was trimmed by 4 bases and V by 1 base; bases with no gene match: 9. The CDR3 covers 16 residues. CDR3 amino acids: CASSLVPAGSGETQYF. In nucleotides, the CDR3 is TGTGCCAGCAGCTTAGTTCCAGCGGGGTCCGGAGAGACCCAGTACTTC. Full variable domain (outside the CDR3, taken from reference TRBV7-7 and TRBJ2-5): GAGVSQSPRYKVTKRGQDVTLRCDPISSHATLYWYQQALGQGPEFLTYFNYEAQPDKSGLPSDRFSAERPEGSISTLTIQRTEQRDSAMYRCASSLVPAGSGETQYFGPGTRLLVL.

This clonotype was found many times. A junction end diverges from the germline sequence, so it may reflect a read error. The rearrangement links TRBV7-7 to TRBJ2-2; 7 nucleotides match TRBD1. Germline V gene data show CDR1 as SSHAT and CDR2 as FNYEAQ (reference sequence). This CDR3 comprises 14 residues. Written as DNA, the CDR3 is TGTGCTAGCAGCTTCACAGGGGCCGCCGGGGAGCTGTTTTTT. Protein: CASSFTGAAGELFF.

This clonotype was seen many times. The chain is built from TRBV27 and TRBJ2-2; D is tentatively TRBD1 or TRBD2 (5 bases each). Germline CDR1 MNHEY, CDR2 SMNVEV (reference sequence). V lost 6 bases and J lost 0, with 5 bases in between. The CDR3 runs to 13 residues. CDR3 residues: CASRGANTGELFF. DNA of the CDR3: TGTGCCAGCAGGGGGGCGAACACCGGGGAGCTGTTTTTT.

The gene calls are TRBV4-1 and TRBJ1-3; no definite D call. Germline values: CDR1 MGHRA, CDR2 YSYEKL. The CDR3 sequence is 15 residues long. Trimming pared 1 base from V and 0 bases from J, leaving 7 bases between. The CDR3 DNA sequence: TGCGCCAGCAGCCAAGTTACGGGCTCTGGAAACACCATATATTTT. Amino acid sequence: CASSQVTGSGNTIYF.

This chain joins TRBV19 and TRBJ1-2; TRBD1 matches 7 bases. Trimming removed 3 bases from V and 12 bases from J; junction bases left unmatched: 16. From germline, CDR1 is LNHDA and CDR2 SQIVND (reference sequence). The CDR3 runs 15 residues. The CDR3 region is CASSIYRGIGSGNTF. CDR3 bases: TGTGCCAGTAGTATCTACAGGGGAATAGGCTCTGGAAACACCTTC. Looking up the rest from reference TRBV19 and TRBJ1-2 gives the full variable domain: DGGITQSPKYLFRKEGQNVTLSCEQNLNHDAMYWYRQDPGQGLRLIYYSQIVNDFQKGDIAEGYSVSREKKESFPLTVTSAQKNPTAFYLCASSIYRGIGSGNTFGSGTRLTVV.

The rearrangement links TRBV7-9 to TRBJ2-7; D is unresolved. CDR1 SEHNR and CDR2 FQNEAQ come from the germline V gene (reference sequence). The length of the CDR3 is 15 residues. V gave up 5 bases and J gave up 7 bases, with 21 bases separating them. CDR3 DNA sequence: TGTGCCAGCAGCCAATTGGACCGATCCTCCAGGGAGCAGTACTTC. It yields the protein CASSQLDRSSREQYF.

The sample holds many counts of this clonotype. V usage is TRBV20-1 and J usage is TRBJ1-4, with TRBD1 as a possible D gene (6 bases). Trimming stripped 5 bases from V and 7 bases from J, with 17 bases between. The CDR3 has 14 amino acids. Per germline, CDR1 DFQATT and CDR2 SNEGSKA (reference sequence). The CDR3 DNA sequence: TGCAGTGCTTCCGGGGGGCCTGATTTTGAAAAACTGTTTTTT. It encodes CSASGGPDFEKLFF.

The CDR3 is CSASVGILTGELFF. The CDR3 region has the DNA TGCAGTGCTTCGGTTGGGATCTTGACCGGGGAGCTGTTTTTT. The chain combines TRBV20-1 with TRBJ2-2; D is unresolved. Germline values: CDR1 DFQATT, CDR2 SNEGSKA (reference sequence). The CDR3 contains 14 residues. V was shortened by 5 bases and J by 5 bases, with 15 bases between the two germline ends.

The chain links TRBV7-2 to TRBJ2-7; D may be TRBD2 (6 bases). In germline, CDR1 is SGHTA, CDR2 FQGNSA. V was shortened by 7 bases and J by 2 bases, with 12 bases between the two germline ends. The CDR3 is 13 residues long. The DNA of the CDR3 is TGTGCCAGCACTGGGGGGTCCCCCTACGAGCAGTACTTC. Its protein product is CASTGGSPYEQYF.

The V gene is TRBV29-1, the J gene TRBJ2-7, with a weak D call TRBD2 (6 bases). The CDR3 totals 16 residues. The V end lost 1 base, the J end lost 0 bases, and 16 bases lay between the germline ends. CDR1 is SQVTM and CDR2 is ANQGSEA in the germline V gene. CDR3 amino acids: CSVEGGSWGVSYEQYF. CDR3 DNA: TGCAGCGTTGAAGGCGGTTCTTGGGGGGTCTCCTACGAGCAGTACTTC.

The chain combines TRBV19 with TRBJ1-5; D is unresolved. The germline CDR1 and CDR2 sequences are LNHDA and SQIVND (reference sequence). This CDR3 contains 16 residues. The V end lost 3 bases, the J end lost 0 bases, and 12 bases lay between the germline ends. CDR3 amino acids: CASSISYSNSNQPQHF. The CDR3 coding sequence is TGTGCCAGTAGTATCTCTTACAGCAATAGCAATCAGCCCCAGCATTTT. Supplemented by reference TRBV19 and TRBJ1-5, the full variable domain reads DGGITQSPKYLFRKEGQNVTLSCEQNLNHDAMYWYRQDPGQGLRLIYYSQIVNDFQKGDIAEGYSVSREKKESFPLTVTSAQKNPTAFYLCASSISYSNSNQPQHFGDGTRLSIL.

This clonotype was detected many times. The J gene is TRBJ1-4, the V gene TRBV30; D is unresolved. Trimming shortened V by 1 base and J by 6 bases, and 9 bases separated the two germline ends. Germline V gene lookup returns CDR1 GTSNPN and CDR2 SVGIG (reference sequence). This CDR3 contains 13 residues. CDR3 nucleotides: TGTGCCTGGAGTGCGGGGAGGGATGAAAAACTGTTTTTT. This codes for CAWSAGRDEKLFF. Together with reference TRBV30 and TRBJ1-4, the CDR3 gives the full variable domain: SQTIHQWPATLVQPVGSPLSLECTVEGTSNPNLYWYRQAAGRGLQLLFYSVGIGQISSEVPQNLSASRPQDRQFILSSKKLLLSDSGFYLCAWSAGRDEKLFFGSGTQLSVL.

This clonotype occurred many times. V is TRBV5-6 and J is TRBJ1-5; TRBD1 agrees at 9 bases. CDR3 size: 15 residues. Germline V gene lookup returns CDR1 SGHDT and CDR2 YYEEEE. V lost 3 bases, J lost 1 base, and 2 bases stayed unmatched. CDR3 coding DNA: TGTGCCAGCAGCTCGACAGGGGGAAGCAATCAGCCCCAGCATTTT. Its protein is CASSSTGGSNQPQHF.

Remarks on this clonotype: A read error may be the cause here, since a much bigger clone is one base away. This sequence joins TRBV7-2 and TRBJ1-4; unclear D gene. Germline V gene lookup returns CDR1 SGHTA and CDR2 FQGNSA. CDR3 length equals 14 residues. CDR3 DNA sequence: TGCGCCAGCAGCCAAAGACTCGATAATGAAAAACTGCTTTTT. Its translation is CASSQRLDNEKLLF. Based on the CDR3 plus reference TRBV7-2 and TRBJ1-4, the full variable domain is GAGVSQSPSNKVTEKGKDVELRCDPISGHTALYWYRQSLGQGLEFLIYFQGNSAPDKSGLPSDRFSAERTGGSVSTLTIQRTQQEDSAVYLCASSQRLDNEKLLFGSGTQLSVL.

This clonotype was counted a few times. The V and J genes are TRBV9 and TRBJ2-5; D is undetermined. Trimming took off 0 bases at V and 1 base at J, with 7 bases between the two ends. The CDR3 covers 14 residues. Germline V gene sequence: CDR1 SGDLS, CDR2 YYNGEE. CDR3 bases: TGTGCCAGCAGCGTAGACGACACCCAAGAGACCCAGTACTTC. Residues: CASSVDDTQETQYF. Filled out from reference TRBV9 and TRBJ2-5, the complete variable domain reads DSGVTQTPKHLITATGQRVTLRCSPRSGDLSVYWYQQSLDQGLQFLIQYYNGEERAKGNILERFSAQQFPDLHSELNLSSLELGDSALYFCASSVDDTQETQYFGPGTRLLVL.

This clonotype appeared a few times. V usage is TRBV25-1 and J usage is TRBJ1-1, with D possibly matching TRBD1 (5 bases). The CDR3 has 13 amino acids. Germline lookup yields CDR1 MGHDK and CDR2 SYGVNS. The V end lost 5 bases, the J end lost 6 bases, and 13 bases lay between the germline ends. Here the CDR3 reads CASSPGTKAEAFF. The CDR3 nucleotides read TGTGCCAGCAGTCCAGGGACGAAGGCTGAAGCTTTCTTT.

V and J are TRBV5-1 and TRBJ1-5; D may be TRBD1 (6 bases). This CDR3 has 16 amino acids. V was shortened by 0 bases and J by 2 bases, with 12 bases between the two germline ends. Germline CDR1 and CDR2: SGHRS and YFSETQ. This CDR3 is CASSLGPGVGNQPQHF. CDR3 coding DNA: TGCGCCAGCAGCTTGGGGCCAGGGGTGGGCAATCAGCCCCAGCATTTT.

This clonotype was seen a handful of times. The chain combines TRBV29-1 with TRBJ1-1; D is unresolved. Germline CDR1 is SQVTM and CDR2 is ANQGSEA. The length of the CDR3 is 11 residues. V was trimmed by 3 bases and J by 4 bases, leaving 6 bases between them. CDR3 region: CSVDRGTEAFF. As DNA, the CDR3 is TGCAGCGTTGACAGAGGCACTGAAGCTTTCTTT.

V usage is TRBV10-2 and J usage is TRBJ1-3; 7 bases are a match to TRBD1. Germline CDR1 WSHSY, CDR2 SAAADI. V lost 7 bases to trimming and J lost 0 bases; unmatched junction nucleotides: 6. The CDR3 loop spans 15 amino acids. The CDR3 spells CASNAGTDSGNTIYF. CDR3 DNA: TGCGCCAGCAACGCCGGGACAGACTCTGGAAACACCATATATTTT.